This paragraph reports one T cell receptor beta chain. This entry is derived from a study of low-dose radiotherapy and immunotherapy resistance in tumors. For the study at large: On a schedule of every two weeks, intravenous cyclophosphamide at a dose of 200 mg/m2 was delivered one day before each radiation and immunotherapy administration.

Time point of the sample: before trial treatment. Gene-specific TRAV and TRBV primers were used for first-strand cDNA, covering alpha and beta chains. A roughly 20-cycle PCR with a constant-region primer and V-primer adapter amplified TCRs. TCRdb called the reads again in MiXCR, with one record for every CDR3 protein. Of 85,000 to 95,000 distinct CDR3 sequences listed, 8% to 10% are singletons. V gave up 5 bases and J gave up 4 bases; unmatched junction bases: 7. The germline V gene encodes CDR1 SNHLY and CDR2 FYNNEI. There are 15 residues in the CDR3. This sequence originates from a male donor with prostate cancer. The chain links TRBV2 to TRBJ2-2; TRBD2 aligns across 7 bases. The sequencing here drew on PBMCs, taken before treatment. The CDR3: CASSPLTSLTGELFF. DNA of the CDR3: TGTGCCAGCAGTCCTTTGACTAGCCTCACCGGGGAGCTGTTTTTT.